These 14 T cell receptor beta chains were sequenced from one sample in a study of tumour-infiltrating T cells in Burkitt lymphoma. Here immunoSEQ multiplex PCR was the method, and the copy in TCRdb shows in-frame clones only, minus some. The sample holds about 16,000 clones, 80% seen once. The sequencing sample was made of tumor tissue. These receptors were collected from a human donor with diffuse large B-cell lymphoma.

The chain recombines TRBV9 with TRBJ2-1; D not resolved. V lost 4 bases, J lost 10 bases, and 18 bases lay in between. Germline CDR1 reads SGDLS; CDR2 reads YYNGEE. This CDR3 spans 14 amino acids. The CDR3 coding sequence is TGTGCCAGCAGCCCCCAGAGTGTTGTTGTGGAGCAGTTCTTC. The encoded protein is CASSPQSVVVEQFF. The whole variable domain, filled in from reference TRBV9 and TRBJ2-1, reads DSGVTQTPKHLITATGQRVTLRCSPRSGDLSVYWYQQSLDQGLQFLIQYYNGEERAKGNILERFSAQQFPDLHSELNLSSLELGDSALYFCASSPQSVVVEQFFGPGTRLTVL.

V gene TRBV6-6 combines with J gene TRBJ2-6, with 7 positions matching TRBD1. Germline trimming cut 4 bases from V and 12 bases from J; bases unmatched to any gene: 9. The CDR3 is 14 residues long. Germline V gene sequence: CDR1 MNHNY, CDR2 SVGAGI (reference sequence). CDR3 region: CASSSGTEGRVLTF. The CDR3 DNA is TGTGCCAGCAGTTCCGGGACAGAAGGACGCGTCCTGACTTTC.

The CDR3 bases are TGTGCCAGCAGTGTAGGAGGGGTCACTGAAGCTTTCTTT. Translated, it gives CASSVGGVTEAFF. The genes are TRBV2 and TRBJ1-1; D may be TRBD1 (5 bases). CDR1 and CDR2 from the germline V gene are SNHLY and FYNNEI. CDR3 size: 13 residues. Deletions cut 4 bases from V and 4 bases from J, with 10 bases between.

This clone was detected once. The chain uses TRBV9 and TRBJ1-2, with D possibly being TRBD1 (5 bases). Trimming took off 0 bases at V and 4 bases at J, with 13 bases between the two ends. In germline, CDR1 is SGDLS, CDR2 YYNGEE. The CDR3 runs to 15 residues. This CDR3 is CASSVEDSPVYGYTF. CDR3 coding DNA: TGTGCCAGCAGCGTAGAAGACAGCCCTGTCTATGGCTACACCTTC.

V usage is TRBV2 and J usage is TRBJ1-1; the D is unclear. V was pared by 5 bases and J by 1 base, with 8 bases between. CDR3 length equals 13 residues. Germline CDR1 SNHLY, CDR2 FYNNEI. CDR3 nucleotides: TGTGCCAGCAGTCCTGATTGGAACACTGAAGCTTTCTTT. Translating it yields CASSPDWNTEAFF.

V is TRBV9 and J is TRBJ2-7; D is perhaps TRBD2 (5 bases). Germline CDR1 is SGDLS and CDR2 is YYNGEE. The V end was cut by 0 bases, the J end by 6 bases, with 7 bases between. This CDR3 spans 12 amino acids. For the CDR3, the DNA is TGTGCCAGCAGCGTAGAACTAGGCGAGCAGTACTTC. This sequence encodes CASSVELGEQYF.

The chain links TRBV10-3 to TRBJ2-5, with 7 bases identical to TRBD2. This CDR3 is built from 15 residues. The germline CDR1 and CDR2 sequences are ENHRY and SYGVKD. V lost 3 bases to trimming and J lost 1 base; unmatched junction nucleotides: 5. The CDR3 DNA is TGTGCCATCAGTGATACGGCTAGCGGCCAAGAGACCCAGTACTTC. It specifies CAISDTASGQETQYF.

V gene TRBV4-3 combines with J gene TRBJ1-1, with D uncertain. CDR1 and CDR2 (germline): LGHNA, YSLEER. The CDR3 is made up of 13 amino acids. Trimming removed 0 bases at V and 7 bases at J, with 9 bases between. The chain's CDR3 is CASSQELALEAFF. The DNA of the CDR3 is TGCGCCAGCAGCCAAGAATTAGCACTTGAAGCTTTCTTT.

This sequence joins TRBV9 and TRBJ2-1; D is unclear. The CDR3 totals 14 residues. V shed 0 bases and J shed 7 bases, with 11 bases lying between them. Germline CDR1 SGDLS, CDR2 YYNGEE. CDR3 DNA sequence: TGTGCCAGCAGCGTAGGGCAGAGTTGGAATGAGCAGTTCTTC. Translation gives CASSVGQSWNEQFF.

The chain is built from TRBV5-4 and TRBJ2-5; D unresolved. This CDR3 has 12 amino acids. Germline CDR1 SGHNT, CDR2 YYREEE (reference sequence). Trimming removed 0 bases at V and 2 bases at J, with 2 bases between. The CDR3 DNA reads TGTGCCAGCAGCTTGGTTCAAGAGACCCAGTACTTC. Encoded protein: CASSLVQETQYF.

This clone has more than one count but fewer than ten. CDR3 in amino acids: CASSPSVLSRGLSPLHF. The CDR3 DNA follows: TGCGCCAGCAGCCCCAGCGTTTTGTCCCGGGGTCTTTCACCCCTCCACTTT. The rearrangement links TRBV4-3 to TRBJ1-6; D is ambiguous. V lost 4 bases, J lost 9 bases, and 22 bases lay in between. There are 17 residues in the CDR3. CDR1 LGHNA and CDR2 YSLEER come from the germline V gene.

The rearrangement links TRBV13 to TRBJ1-2; 7 bases line up with TRBD1. The CDR3 is made up of 14 amino acids. Per germline, CDR1 PRHDT and CDR2 FYEKMQ (reference sequence). Trimming cost V 0 bases and J 6 bases; bases outside gene matches: 4. CDR3 sequence reads: CASSLGDRRDGYTF. The CDR3 bases are TGTGCCAGCAGCTTAGGGGACAGGAGGGATGGCTACACCTTC.

This chain uses TRBV11-2 with TRBJ2-1; D remains ambiguous. Trimming shortened V by 5 bases and J by 12 bases, and 14 bases separated the two germline ends. The length of the CDR3 is 12 residues. Germline CDR1 and CDR2: SGHAT and FQNNGV. CDR3 DNA sequence: TGTGCCAGCAGCGCAGGTCCTAACGCGCAGTTCTTC. Its translation is CASSAGPNAQFF.

This clone was counted between two and nine times. The same CDR3 also results from other DNA sequences found in this sample. The CDR3 DNA reads as TGTGCCAGCAGCTTGGGGGGCAACTATGGCTACACCTTC. Its protein product is CASSLGGNYGYTF. V usage is TRBV7-6 and J usage is TRBJ1-2, with D tentatively TRBD1 (6 bases). CDR3 size: 13 residues. CDR1 is SGHVS and CDR2 is FNYEAQ in the germline V gene. The germline V and J ends were trimmed by 3 bases and 2 bases, with 7 bases remaining between them. Full variable domain (outside the CDR3, taken from reference TRBV7-6 and TRBJ1-2): GAGVSQSPRYKVTKRGQDVALRCDPISGHVSLYWYRQALGQGPEFLTYFNYEAQQDKSGLPNDRFSAERPEGSISTLTIQRTEQRDSAMYRCASSLGGNYGYTFGSGTRLTVV.